The source of this TCR beta chain is a study of CD8 T cells in Susac syndrome. A single count supports this clonotype. Reverse transcription used about 0.45 to 1 ug RNA and random hexamers. The authors amplified TCR beta CDR3 across 54 Vbeta and 13 Jbeta using immunoSEQ multiplex PCR. TCRdb analysed the immunoSEQ multiplex PCR reads with MiXCR anew, one entry per CDR3 protein. The table lists approximately 200,000 distinct CDR3 sequences, approximately 90% of them singletons. Blood CD8+ and CD4+ T cells underwent high-throughput TCR beta sequencing. The multiple sclerosis controls were treatment-naive patients affected by stable or active relapsing-remitting disease. This sequence was found in a human donor with multiple sclerosis. The source material was CD8+ T cells from PBMCs.

The CDR3 DNA follows: TGTGCCAGCAGTTTTGTGGGTTACGGCTACACCTTC. Translation gives CASSFVGYGYTF. This chain links TRBV12-3 or TRBV12-4 with TRBJ1-2; D not certain. Trimming took off 3 bases at V and 8 bases at J, with 10 bases between the two ends. This CDR3 region has 12 residues.